This TCR beta chain appears in the sequencing data of a study of cytomegalovirus exposure and HLA in healthy donors. Germline loops: CDR1 SGHRS, CDR2 YFSETQ. The CDR3 extends over 17 amino acids. Trimming cost V 0 bases and J 7 bases; bases outside gene matches: 8. Study-wide points: Most TCRs appeared rarely, but some public TCRs recurred in many donors. The study listed under 200 cytomegalovirus-associated TCR beta chains. The classifier reportedly diagnosed cytomegalovirus status with high sensitivity and specificity.

Primers for the PCR totalled 60 Vbeta and 13 Jbeta. Here immunoSEQ multiplex PCR was the method, and the copy in TCRdb shows in-frame clones only, minus some. Of around 180,000 clones in the sample, 85% were seen once. Comments on this clone: What it binds is unknown.

This receptor was identified in a boy between 2 and 15 years old in good health and CMV-seronegative. This chain joins TRBV5-1 and TRBJ2-1; TRBD2 aligns across 12 bases. The sample was PBMCs. The CDR3 reads CASSLVASGRAGNEQFF. In DNA, the CDR3 is TGCGCCAGCAGCTTGGTGGCTAGCGGGAGGGCCGGGAATGAGCAGTTCTTC.